Shown below are 6 T cell receptor beta chains from a single sample sequenced in a study of cytomegalovirus exposure and HLA in healthy donors. It was with 60 Vbeta and 13 Jbeta primers that the PCR ran. Data came from immunoSEQ multiplex PCR; TCRdb stores just in-frame clones and leaves some out. This sample yields 70,000 to 95,000 clones, of which approximately 80% are seen a single time; around 2% belongs to the top ten. Specimen: PBMCs. These TCRs come from a young man in good health and CMV-seronegative.

The chain uses TRBV5-1 and TRBJ1-6; TRBD1 aligns across 7 bases. After removal of 5 bases from V and 7 bases from J, the junction contained 6 bases not matched to a gene. CDR1 is SGHRS and CDR2 is YFSETQ in the germline V gene. This CDR3 has 14 residues. CDR3 nucleotides: TGCGCCAGCAGGCCGGGACAGACAAATTCACCCCTCCACTTT. Protein product: CASRPGQTNSPLHF. Filled out from reference TRBV5-1 and TRBJ1-6, the complete variable domain reads KAGVTQTPRYLIKTRGQQVTLSCSPISGHRSVSWYQQTPGQGLQFLFEYFSETQRNKGNFPGRFSGRQFSNSRSEMNVSTLELGDSALYLCASRPGQTNSPLHFGNGTRLTVT.

The V call is TRBV11-2, the J call TRBJ1-6, with 7 bases matching TRBD1. This CDR3 comprises 16 residues. Trimming cost V 4 bases and J 6 bases; bases outside gene matches: 9. CDR1 is SGHAT, CDR2 FQNNGV, per germline. The CDR3 region is CASSSLSQGRNSPLHF. Written as DNA, the CDR3 is TGTGCCAGCAGCTCCCTTTCACAGGGGCGTAATTCACCCCTCCACTTT.

The chain has TRBV13 and TRBJ2-6; D gene uncertain. The CDR3 has 15 residues. Germline V lookup: CDR1 PRHDT, CDR2 FYEKMQ (reference sequence). V dropped 0 bases and J dropped 0 bases, with 3 bases sitting between them. CDR3 amino acids: CASSLGGSGANVLTF. CDR3 nucleotide sequence: TGTGCCAGCAGCTTAGGCGGCTCTGGGGCCAACGTCCTGACTTTC.

CDR3 DNA sequence: TGTGCCAGCTCAGTACAGGGGGAGACCGGGGAGCTGTTTTTT. As protein: CASSVQGETGELFF. V gene TRBV18 combines with J gene TRBJ2-2; 8 nucleotides match TRBD1. Germline trimming cut 5 bases from V and 5 bases from J; bases unmatched to any gene: 4. The CDR3 has 14 residues. Germline V gene lookup returns CDR1 KGHSH and CDR2 LQKENI.

The V and J genes are TRBV4-2 and TRBJ1-1; no clear D gene. There are 14 residues in the CDR3. Germline V CDR1 and CDR2: LGHNA, YNFKEQ. Trimming took off 1 base at V and 1 base at J, with 7 bases between the two ends. The CDR3: CASSQVGGNTEAFF. The DNA for the CDR3 is TGTGCCAGCAGCCAAGTCGGTGGGAACACTGAAGCTTTCTTT.

The gene calls are TRBV6-5 and TRBJ2-5; possibly TRBD2 for D (6 bases). Trimming stripped 2 bases from V and 1 base from J, with 11 bases between. Germline V lookup: CDR1 MNHEY, CDR2 SVGAGI. CDR3 length equals 15 residues. CDR3 loop: CASSYSRRGQETQYF. For the CDR3, the DNA is TGTGCCAGCAGTTACAGCAGGAGGGGCCAAGAGACCCAGTACTTC.